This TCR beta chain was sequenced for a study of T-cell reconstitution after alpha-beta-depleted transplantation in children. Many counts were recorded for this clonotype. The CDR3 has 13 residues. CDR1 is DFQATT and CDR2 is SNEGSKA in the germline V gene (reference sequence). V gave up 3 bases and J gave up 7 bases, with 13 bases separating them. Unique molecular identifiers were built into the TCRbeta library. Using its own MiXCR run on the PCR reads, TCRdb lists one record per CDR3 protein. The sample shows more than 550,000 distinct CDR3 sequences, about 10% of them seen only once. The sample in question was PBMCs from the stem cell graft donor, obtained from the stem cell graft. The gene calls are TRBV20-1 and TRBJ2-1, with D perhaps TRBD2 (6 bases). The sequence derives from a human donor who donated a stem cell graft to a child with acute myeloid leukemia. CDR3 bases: TGCAGTGCTAGTGCGGGACTCGGAAATGAGCAGTTCTTC. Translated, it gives CSASAGLGNEQFF.